The clone carrying this T cell receptor (beta chain) was recorded a few times. What it binds is unknown. PCR employed 60 Vbeta and 13 Jbeta primers. Here immunoSEQ multiplex PCR was the method, and the copy in TCRdb shows in-frame clones only, minus some. The data hold under 200,000 clones, with around 75% observed a single time. With 7 bases clipped from V and 0 bases from J, the junction kept 6 bases outside the gene matches. Germline V lookup: CDR1 SNHLY, CDR2 FYNNEI. There are 14 residues in the CDR3. The sample belongs to a study of cytomegalovirus exposure and HLA in healthy donors. Broader study findings: Most TCRs appeared rarely, but some public TCRs recurred in many donors. Earlier results showed most TCR beta V segments being productive about 90% or about 30% of the time. The study labeled 170 or so TCR beta chains cytomegalovirus-associated.

Sequences were obtained from PBMCs. This receptor was taken from a male donor in good health and CMV-seronegative. The chain recombines TRBV2 with TRBJ2-7, with 7 bases matching TRBD1. The CDR3 spells CASKRRDSSYEQYF. For the CDR3, the DNA is TGTGCCAGCAAACGCCGGGACAGCTCCTACGAGCAGTACTTC.